This T cell receptor beta chain emerged from a study of cytomegalovirus exposure and HLA in healthy donors (dated by TCRdb to about 2017). A note on the overall study: An earlier analysis of roughly 500 of the donors reported 250 to 300 Gb of sequence data and roughly 100 million unique TCR beta sequences from roughly 180 million T cells. About 300 gigabases of sequencing data and roughly 90 million unique TCR sequences were included in an early release covering several hundred HLA-typed donors. Of the roughly 400 genotyped donors, approximately 80% fell in the genetic ancestry cluster associated with self-reported Caucasian donors. The study was designed to test whether signatures of past pathogen exposure could be identified by cataloging public T cell receptors. The study profiled the T cell repertoires of fewer than 850 subjects by immunosequencing and related them to cytomegalovirus serostatus. Along with the roughly 670-subject first cohort, a separate validation cohort of approximately 110 different subjects was used. The study combined high-throughput TCR immunosequencing, statistical association of individual TCRs with disease status, and machine learning to predict cytomegalovirus infection status. In a later analysis, previously published TCR beta repertoires from 666 donors were re-analyzed and high-resolution HLA genotyping was added so that TCR occurrence patterns could be studied. In the later analysis, no new phenotypic data were used to find candidate immune exposures; instead, reliance was placed on TCR beta sequences and their occurrence across donors. An earlier analysis of roughly 600 of the donors used high-throughput TCR beta sequencing to judge whether each TCR beta V gene segment behaved as functional or pseudogenic. Donor age, sex, ethnicity and CMV serostatus were compiled together with the repertoire data. Genome-wide SNP genotypes for about 65% of the 666 donors were used in a later genetic analysis, which treated that subset as a discovery cohort. All discovery cohort repertoires had been generated on a single sequencing platform. HLA typing included class I and class II loci at four-digit resolution. The number of typed donors differed by locus: 629-630 for A, B, C, DRB1 and DQB1; roughly 510 for DQA1; approximately 600 for DPA1; and some 430 for DPB1. Four to six DR-DQ haplotypes were handled as single units for association and clustering, since linkage in the cohort was strong. Among roughly 400 genotyped donors of the cohort, an average of roughly 230,000 unique TCR beta nucleotide sequences was sequenced per donor, of which 15% to 20% were non-productive. Broader findings and caveats from the paper: A later genetic analysis reported fewer N-insertions in productive TCRs among donors in an Asian-associated ancestry cluster than the 666-donor mean. The cohort was sequenced for TCR beta chains only, and without alpha or paired-chain data the features that could be detected were limited. In vitro tests confirmed that a few of the cytomegalovirus-associated TCR beta chains recognize cytomegalovirus antigens. Roughly uniform sequencing depth across donors was assumed in presence/absence analyses, although this assumption may not hold. A total of fewer than 200 TCR beta chains were listed by the study as associated with cytomegalovirus. V-gene and J-gene trimming of TCR beta chains was associated with a missense DCLRE1C variant in a later genetic analysis, and the association was replicated in an independent cohort. In a later analysis, around 17,000 TCR beta sequences were associated with specific HLA alleles at a false discovery rate of 0.05. When HLA alleles, especially DR and DQ, strongly co-occurred, attributing TCR associations to individual alleles was difficult. A further reported finding was that TCR beta sequences accurately predicted the HLA-A and HLA-B alleles for most subjects in the first cohort. Linkage disequilibrium might explain the correlated functional status among segregating V segments, but an unknown experimental factor could not be excluded. According to the authors, the approach could potentially be generalized to other disease states and immunological phenotypes. Broadly in line with IMGT annotations, most TCR beta V segments showed up in productive rearrangements about 87% or about 30% of the time in an earlier analysis of around 600 of the donors. The sequencing pipeline was judged likely to have produced a cluster of highly shared sequence variants as a technical artifact. According to a later analysis, parvovirus B19, influenza, CMV and Epstein-Barr virus appeared linked to several top co-occurrence clusters. In a later analysis, most CMV-associated TCR beta chains were found to appear HLA-restricted, with HLA associations seemingly driven largely by CMV exposure. In a later analysis, the rate of TCR association differed among HLA loci, with DRB1 alleles having the most associated TCRs and HLA-C alleles having the fewest. The earlier analysis of 587 of the donors excluded about 16 rarely observed V segments, including chromosome 9 orphons, because counts were too low. A later analysis found that HLA-associated TCR beta chains were more clonally expanded and had lower generation probabilities than equally common non-associated chains. Because some donors lacked HLA typing at each locus, the association tests relied only on the typed subset. Most TCR sequences were seen in very few donors, while some public TCRs were found in many individuals. CMV serostatus was the only immune exposure information available for the cohort. In both the original and validation cohorts, the classifier was reported to diagnose cytomegalovirus status with high specificity and sensitivity.

A remark on this clone: What this receptor recognizes is not known. One base away there is no much larger clone; base qualities are not given.

In total, roughly 670 healthy bone marrow donors made up the cohort. At the time of sampling, all cohort members were nominally healthy, though unrecorded immune exposures were likely present. The donor was CMV seropositive and was included in the group of 250 to 300 seropositive cohort members. Each donor provided a peripheral blood sample, and peripheral blood mononuclear cells were used for TCR beta sequencing. Genomic DNA was extracted from the blood cell samples with the Qiagen DNeasy Blood Extraction Kit. The receptor library was made with the immunoSEQ multiplex PCR assay. For the multiplex PCR, a mixture combining 60 forward primers for TCR Vbeta segments and 13 reverse primers for TCR Jbeta segments was used. The CDR3 region of rearranged TCR beta genes was amplified from genomic DNA with a multiplex PCR assay. The Illumina HiSeq System was used to sequence the amplified TCR beta libraries as 87-base-pair reads. The source study handled its data this way. A later analysis tallied roughly 76 million unique TCR beta chains across the 640 or so repertoires, and about 10 million of those chains were shared by two or more donors. Raw reads were error-corrected and collapsed into unique sequences with a nearest-neighbor algorithm that merged closely related sequences to remove PCR and sequencing errors. CDR3 sequences were aligned to IMGT reference sequences to assign V, D and J gene segments. For a sequence to be retained, a match of at least six nucleotides was required to both a V gene segment and a J gene segment. A rearrangement counted as productive if the CDR3 had no stop codons and remained in frame with V and J, and every other rearrangement counted as non-productive. Following IMGT convention, CDR3 was defined as the stretch from the second conserved V-encoded cysteine to the conserved J-encoded phenylalanine. The earlier analysis of some 550 of the donors excluded any sequence lacking an unambiguous match to a single V gene segment. In an earlier analysis of some 590 of the donors, a V segment was called functional when productive rearrangements were above 56.7%, and segregating when the standard deviation between donors exceeded 5%. A statistical classification framework was developed to diagnose cytomegalovirus status using the catalog of TCR beta chain sequences. In a later analysis, V and J genes were assigned by comparing TCR nucleotide sequences against IMGT/GENE-DB human TR gene sequences. The TCRdist pipeline was used in a later analysis to assign CDR3 sequences and most-parsimonious VDJ recombination scenarios. In a later analysis, each TCR beta chain was defined by its CDR3 amino acid sequence together with its V-gene family, and reads lacking a unique V-gene family were excluded. In a later analysis, around 600 highly shared, low-generation-probability nucleotide sequences were removed to address suspected cross-contamination and a sequencing artifact. A later analysis calculated a clonal expansion index for each public chain from normalized within-repertoire ranks of inferred template counts. In a later analysis, generation probabilities were computed with a VDJ recombination model fitted to out-of-frame rearrangements, and the resulting probabilities were checked against IGoR. In a later analysis, TCR-TCR, TCR-HLA and TCR-CMV co-occurrence was scored with hypergeometric tests, and a repertoire-size bias correction was applied to TCR pairs. In a later analysis, false discovery rates were estimated by permuting HLA or CMV assignments 20 times. In a later analysis, co-occurring TCRs were grouped using DBSCAN, with TCRdist sequence similarity added in when clustering inside HLA-allele-positive subsets. Repertoires with fewer than 30,000 or more than 120,000 public chains were left out of co-occurrence clustering, as were five repertoires with anomalous nucleotide sharing. The immuneACCESS repertoire file appears here via TCRdb, limited to in-frame rearrangements. These files lack a portion of the clones; in checked studies, under half of the deficit traces to unresolved V genes, and the cause of the others is not known. V and J calls and clone size are copied from that table; D and trimming were computed from the DNA. This sample gives approximately 190,000 clones in total; around 73% of them show up just once. The ten largest clonotypes hold less than 2.5% of the sample.

The TCR originated in a woman in her thirties in good health and CMV-seropositive. Sequences were obtained from PBMCs.

Here the CDR3 is given as CASSTPGTANYGYTF. The bases are TGTGCCAGCAGTACCCCCGGGACAGCTAACTATGGCTACACCTTC. The chain couples TRBV28 to TRBJ1-2, with 7 central nucleotides matching TRBD1. CDR1 MDHEN and CDR2 SYDVKM are derived from the germline V gene. V is cut back by 5 bases and J by 0 bases, with 6 bases in the junction unmatched. Spanning cysteine to phenylalanine, the CDR3 consists of 15 amino acids. The read is trimmed to its CDR3 DNA, 45 bases read in frame from base 1.